This entry features one TCR beta chain sequence. The data derive from a study of T cell responses to AZD1222 COVID-19 vaccine. The CDR3 contains 13 residues. Germline V gene sequence: CDR1 KGHDR, CDR2 SFDVKD. Trimming cost V 5 bases and J 6 bases, with 10 bases left between them. Clones were read by immunoSEQ multiplex PCR, and TCRdb kept only the in-frame ones, dropping some. The sample yields around 100,000 clones, about 85% seen once. The source material was peripheral blood, sampled 28 days after the second AZD1222 dose. The origin of this receptor is an adult who received the AZD1222 COVID-19 vaccine. The V gene is TRBV24-1, the J gene TRBJ1-5; D unresolved. The CDR3 loop reads CATSGWGGQPQHF. The CDR3, as DNA: TGTGCCACCAGTGGGTGGGGAGGTCAGCCCCAGCATTTT.